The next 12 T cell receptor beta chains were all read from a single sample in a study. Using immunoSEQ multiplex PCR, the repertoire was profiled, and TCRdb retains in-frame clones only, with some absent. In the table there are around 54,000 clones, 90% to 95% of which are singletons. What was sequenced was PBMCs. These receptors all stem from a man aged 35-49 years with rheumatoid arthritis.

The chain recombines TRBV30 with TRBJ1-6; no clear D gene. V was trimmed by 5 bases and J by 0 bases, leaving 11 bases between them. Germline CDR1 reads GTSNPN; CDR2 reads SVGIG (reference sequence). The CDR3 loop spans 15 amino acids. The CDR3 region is CAWAGRGSYNSPLHF. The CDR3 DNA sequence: TGTGCCTGGGCCGGGCGGGGCTCCTATAATTCACCCCTCCACTTT.

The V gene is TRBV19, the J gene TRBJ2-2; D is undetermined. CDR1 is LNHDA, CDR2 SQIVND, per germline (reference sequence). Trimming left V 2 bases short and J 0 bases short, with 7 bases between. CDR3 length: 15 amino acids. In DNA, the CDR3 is TGTGCCAGTAGTATACGTACAGCGAACACCGGGGAGCTGTTTTTT. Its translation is CASSIRTANTGELFF.

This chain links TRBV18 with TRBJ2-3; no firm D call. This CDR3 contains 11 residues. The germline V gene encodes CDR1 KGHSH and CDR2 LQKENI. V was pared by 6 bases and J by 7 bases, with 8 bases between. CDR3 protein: CASSPSNTQYF. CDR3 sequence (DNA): TGTGCCAGCTCCCCGTCTAATACGCAGTATTTT.

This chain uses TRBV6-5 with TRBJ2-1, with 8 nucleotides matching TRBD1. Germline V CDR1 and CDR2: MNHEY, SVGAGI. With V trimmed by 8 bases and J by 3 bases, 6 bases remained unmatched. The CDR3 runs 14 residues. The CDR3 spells CASGLTGDYNEQFF. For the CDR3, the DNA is TGTGCCAGCGGACTGACAGGGGACTACAATGAGCAGTTCTTC.

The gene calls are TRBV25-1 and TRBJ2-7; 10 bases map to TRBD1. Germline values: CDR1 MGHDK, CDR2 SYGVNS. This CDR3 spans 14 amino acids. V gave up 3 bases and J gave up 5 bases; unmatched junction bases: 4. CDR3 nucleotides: TGTGCCAGCAGTGAGTTTGGGACAGGGGACGAGCAGTACTTC. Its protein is CASSEFGTGDEQYF.

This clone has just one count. CDR3 nucleotide sequence: TGCAGCGTGCGACACGCGAACACCGGGGAGCTGTTTTTT. Its translation is CSVRHANTGELFF. V is TRBV29-1 and J is TRBJ2-2, with D unclear. CDR3 length equals 13 residues. Germline CDR1 reads SQVTM; CDR2 reads ANQGSEA. V gave up 6 bases and J gave up 0 bases, with 8 bases separating them.

CDR3 amino acids: CASRWADSLQSYEQYF. The CDR3 DNA reads as TGTGCCAGCAGGTGGGCGGACTCACTACAGTCCTACGAGCAGTACTTC. The gene calls are TRBV7-2 and TRBJ2-7; maybe TRBD2 (5 bases). The CDR3 consists of 16 residues. The V end was cut by 6 bases, the J end by 1 base, with 19 bases between. CDR1 is SGHTA, CDR2 FQGNSA, per germline.

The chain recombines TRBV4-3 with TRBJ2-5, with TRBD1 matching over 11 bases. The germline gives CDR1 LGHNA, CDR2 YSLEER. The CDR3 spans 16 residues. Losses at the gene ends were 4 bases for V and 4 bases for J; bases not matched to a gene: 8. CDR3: CASSRGGTGGSETQYF. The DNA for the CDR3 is TGCGCCAGCAGCCGAGGAGGGACAGGGGGTTCAGAGACCCAGTACTTC.

This chain's CDR3 is CASSRGDVAYEQYF. CDR3 bases: TGCGCCAGCAGCCGAGGCGACGTAGCCTACGAGCAGTACTTC. The chain employs TRBV5-1 and TRBJ2-7; D ambiguous. Deletions cut 4 bases from V and 2 bases from J, with 13 bases between. The CDR3 contains 14 residues. Germline V lookup: CDR1 SGHRS, CDR2 YFSETQ.

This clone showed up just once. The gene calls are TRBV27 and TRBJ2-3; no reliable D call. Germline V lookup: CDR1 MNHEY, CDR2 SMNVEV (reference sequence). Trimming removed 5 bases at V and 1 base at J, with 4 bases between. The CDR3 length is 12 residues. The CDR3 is CASSPGTDTQYF. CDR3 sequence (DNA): TGTGCCAGCAGTCCGGGCACAGATACGCAGTATTTT.

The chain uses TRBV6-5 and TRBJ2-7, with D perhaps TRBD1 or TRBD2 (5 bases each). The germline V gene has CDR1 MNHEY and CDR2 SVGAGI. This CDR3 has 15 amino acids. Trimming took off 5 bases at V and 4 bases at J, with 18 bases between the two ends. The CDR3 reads CASSTTGLPYYEQYF. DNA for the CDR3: TGTGCCAGCAGTACCACGGGGCTTCCCTATTACGAGCAGTACTTC.

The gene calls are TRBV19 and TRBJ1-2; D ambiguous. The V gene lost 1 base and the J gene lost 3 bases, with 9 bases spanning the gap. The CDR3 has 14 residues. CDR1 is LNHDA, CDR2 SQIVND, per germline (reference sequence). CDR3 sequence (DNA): TGTGCCAGTAGTATAGTTGGGCTGGACTATGGCTACACCTTC. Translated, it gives CASSIVGLDYGYTF.